The clone carrying this TCR beta chain was detected many times. Its antigen is not known. Each CDR3 protein is one row after TCRdb ran MiXCR on the 5' RACE reads. The table records about 29,000 distinct CDR3 sequences, under 6% of them present only once. Trimming left V 3 bases short and J 5 bases short, with 1 base between. The CDR3 sequence is 11 residues long. CDR1 SEHNR and CDR2 FQNEAQ come from the germline V gene (reference sequence). The sample belongs to a study of T cells after yellow fever vaccination. Study-wide findings and caveats: Abundant clonotypes from the bulk population could have been carried over as contaminants into FACS-sorted repertoires. Weaker overall, the secondary response nonetheless peaked faster (day 5 versus 15). Once the booster was given, most primary-vaccination clones reappeared, at just over 95% for CD4 and roughly 90% for CD8.

J is TRBJ1-4 and V is TRBV7-9, with D uncertain. This clonotype was obtained from a man in his thirties or forties who received the YFV17D yellow fever vaccine. Sample: CD8+ T cells sorted from PBMCs, taken 10 days after the yellow fever booster vaccination. This chain's CDR3 is CASSLNEKLFF. Written as DNA, the CDR3 is TGTGCCAGCAGCTTGAATGAAAAACTGTTTTTT.